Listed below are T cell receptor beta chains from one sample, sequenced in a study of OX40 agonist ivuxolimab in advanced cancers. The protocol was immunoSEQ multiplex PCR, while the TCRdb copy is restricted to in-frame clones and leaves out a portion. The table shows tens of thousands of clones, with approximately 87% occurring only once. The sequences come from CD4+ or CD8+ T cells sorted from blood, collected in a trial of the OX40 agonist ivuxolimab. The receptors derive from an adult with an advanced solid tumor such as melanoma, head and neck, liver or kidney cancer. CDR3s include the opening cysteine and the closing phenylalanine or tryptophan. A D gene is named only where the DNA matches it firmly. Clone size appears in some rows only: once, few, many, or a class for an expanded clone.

CAISESGRPGDTQYF	TGTGCCATCAGTGAGTCGGGGCGGCCTGGAGATACGCAGTATTTT	.	TRBJ2-3	.	TRBV10-3
CATGSAGETQYF	TGTGCCACAGGTTCGGCGGGAGAGACCCAGTACTTC	once	TRBJ2-5	.	TRBV19
CASSELPWVRWAF	TGTGCCAGCAGTGAACTCCCGTGGGTCAGGTGGGCTTTT	.	TRBJ1-4	.	TRBV6-1
CASSSPRGSTSFNEQFF	TGTGCCAGCAGCTCACCTCGGGGGAGCACCTCGTTTAATGAGCAGTTCTTC	.	TRBJ2-1	.	TRBV9
CASSALWGAVNSNQPQHF	TGTGCCAGCAGCGCCCTGTGGGGGGCGGTGAATAGCAATCAGCCCCAGCATTTT	.	TRBJ1-5	.	TRBV27
CASSLGTGGQETQYF	TGTGCCAGCAGCTTAGGGACAGGGGGGCAAGAGACCCAGTACTTC	once	TRBJ2-5	TRBD1	TRBV11-1
CASSIQASSGANVLTF	TGTGCCAGTAGTATTCAGGCCAGCTCTGGGGCCAACGTCCTGACTTTC	.	TRBJ2-6	.	TRBV19
CASSRFGTGNQPQHF	TGTGCCAGTAGTCGCTTCGGGACAGGCAATCAGCCCCAGCATTTT	.	TRBJ1-5	TRBD1	TRBV19
CASSPLGQGRNSPLHF	TGTGCCAGCAGCCCCTTGGGACAGGGGAGGAATTCACCCCTCCACTTT	.	TRBJ1-6	TRBD1	TRBV27
CAQDRAYEQFF	TGTGCCCAGGACAGGGCGTATGAGCAGTTCTTC	.	TRBJ2-1	TRBD1	TRBV30
CASRRQELETQYF	TGTGCCAGCAGGCGACAGGAATTGGAGACCCAGTACTTC	.	TRBJ2-5	.	TRBV27
CSVEDRGRETQYF	TGCAGCGTTGAGGACAGGGGGCGAGAGACCCAGTACTTC	.	TRBJ2-5	TRBD1	TRBV29-1
CASKSGRAYTGELFF	TGTGCCAGCAAAAGCGGGAGGGCCTACACCGGGGAGCTGTTTTTT	.	TRBJ2-2	TRBD2	TRBV6-5
CASSLWGLAYEQYF	TGTGCCAGCAGTTTATGGGGGCTTGCCTACGAGCAGTACTTC	.	TRBJ2-7	.	TRBV28
CASSPLGGVSYEQYF	TGTGCCAGCAGCCCCCTCGGGGGGGTCTCCTACGAGCAGTACTTC	.	TRBJ2-7	TRBD2	TRBV5-6
CATSKRDTDITDTQYF	TGTGCCACCAGCAAAAGGGACACCGATATCACAGATACGCAGTATTTT	.	TRBJ2-3	.	TRBV15
CASSTGGAGEQYF	TGTGCCAGCAGCACTGGGGGGGCGGGAGAGCAGTACTTC	.	TRBJ2-7	.	TRBV28
CTSYPGLALSRDTQYF	TGCACCAGCTACCCGGGACTAGCGTTATCTAGGGATACGCAGTATTTT	.	TRBJ2-3	.	TRBV1
CASSQSSYEQYF	TGTGCCAGCAGCCAATCGAGTTACGAGCAGTACTTC	.	TRBJ2-7	.	TRBV16
CASSQGLAGGNKNIQYF	TGCGCCAGCAGCCAAGGATTAGCGGGAGGTAACAAAAACATTCAGTACTTC	.	TRBJ2-4	TRBD2	TRBV4-1
CASSRGTASGNTIYF	TGTGCCAGCAGTCGAGGGACGGCCTCTGGAAACACCATATATTTT	.	TRBJ1-3	.	TRBV27
CSVDKGNTGELFF	TGCAGCGTTGATAAAGGGAACACCGGGGAGCTGTTTTTT	.	TRBJ2-2	.	TRBV29-1
CASSPGQVDAGSPLHF	TGTGCCAGCTCACCGGGCCAGGTAGACGCTGGGTCACCCCTCCACTTT	.	TRBJ1-6	.	TRBV18
CASSQNRGANVLTF	TGTGCCAGCAGCCAAAATCGTGGGGCCAACGTCCTGACTTTC	.	TRBJ2-6	.	TRBV14
CASSLQNYGYTF	TGTGCCAGCAGCTTACAAAACTATGGCTACACCTTC	.	TRBJ1-2	.	TRBV5-8
CASSLGAYPDTQYF	TGTGCCAGCAGCTTAGGTGCTTATCCAGATACGCAGTATTTT	.	TRBJ2-3	.	TRBV11-2
CASSPPGQGTGELFF	TGTGCCAGCAGCCCTCCCGGACAGGGGACCGGGGAGCTGTTTTTT	.	TRBJ2-2	TRBD1	TRBV7-9
CASSIELAYEQYF	TGTGCCAGTAGTATAGAGCTCGCATACGAGCAGTACTTC	few	TRBJ2-7	.	TRBV19
CASSHDRGGTGNTIYF	TGTGCCAGCAGCCACGACAGGGGCGGGACTGGAAACACCATATATTTT	.	TRBJ1-3	TRBD1	TRBV5-4
CASSLLGRVGGYTF	TGTGCCAGCAGTTTGTTAGGGAGAGTTGGCGGCTACACCTTC	.	TRBJ1-2	.	TRBV28
CATSGLSTYNEQFF	TGTGCCACCTCGGGACTATCAACCTACAATGAGCAGTTCTTC	.	TRBJ2-1	TRBD2	TRBV10-3
CASSLVATANTEAFF	TGTGCCAGCAGCTTGGTAGCGACGGCGAACACTGAAGCTTTCTTT	.	TRBJ1-1	.	TRBV5-6
CASSGSGNYEQYF	TGTGCCAGTAGTGGTAGCGGGAACTACGAGCAGTACTTC	once	TRBJ2-7	TRBD2	TRBV19
CAIADRGLYQPQHF	TGTGCCATCGCTGACAGGGGGCTCTATCAGCCCCAGCATTTT	.	TRBJ1-5	TRBD1	TRBV10-3
CASSSPGQGARGYTF	TGTGCCAGCAGCTCACCTGGGCAGGGGGCGCGTGGCTACACCTTC	.	TRBJ1-2	TRBD1	TRBV7-2
CASSLKRGLLVGLFF	TGTGCCAGCAGCTTAAAGCGGGGACTTCTGGTGGGGCTGTTTTTT	.	TRBJ2-2	TRBD2	TRBV7-2
CASSRTWTDTQYF	TGTGCCAGCAGCCGGACCTGGACAGATACGCAGTATTTT	.	TRBJ2-3	.	TRBV11-2
CASSLAGTIAYEQYF	TGTGCCAGCAGCTTAGCCGGGACTATAGCCTACGAGCAGTACTTC	.	TRBJ2-7	TRBD2	TRBV7-2
CSAPIVEKLFF	TGCAGTGCTCCCATCGTCGAAAAACTGTTTTTT	.	TRBJ1-4	.	TRBV20-1
CASSLEAAPSYGYTF	TGTGCCAGCAGCTTAGAGGCGGCCCCCAGCTATGGCTACACCTTC	.	TRBJ1-2	.	TRBV7-9
CASSYSKAGYTDTQYF	TGTGCCAGCAGTTACTCGAAGGCAGGGTACACAGATACGCAGTATTTT	.	TRBJ2-3	.	TRBV6-6